This TCR beta chain appears in the sequencing data of a study of blood T cell repertoires in COVID-19 (dated by TCRdb to about 2020). Regarding the research as a whole: Samples from collaborators originated in the United States, Italy and Spain and spanned both the acute and convalescent phases of COVID-19. The prospective study material was composed of cDNA or gDNA derived from T cells, B-cell-depleted T cells, or PBMCs. Deeply sampled blood TCRbeta repertoires from subjects exposed to, actively infected with, or recovered from COVID-19 were included in the dataset. The samples were drawn from the first 160 participants of the ongoing ImmuneRACE study and from 950 to 1,500 subjects provided by 6 global collaborators. Sample metadata almost always included a de-identified subject ID, COVID-19 status, age in years and sex. Where available, HLA class I and class II types were obtained from metadata supplied by the sample provider rather than from assay-based typing. The repertoires were made available in a free public database intended to serve as a resource for research on the immune response to SARS-CoV-2. Overall study outcomes, separate from this receptor: How much clinical and demographic metadata was included differed by source and by participant, and the metadata was provided uncurated.

The CDR3 covers 15 residues, taking in both the cysteine and the phenylalanine. Only the CDR3 DNA is retained, 45 bases long and in frame from the first base. V sheds 3 bases and J sheds 5 bases, leaving 13 bases between their ends. CDR1 and CDR2, looked up from the germline V gene (reference sequence), are SEHNR and FQNEAQ. TCRbeta CDR3 regions were amplified from genomic DNA using the immunoSEQ Assay, a bias-controlled multiplex PCR. As for the authors' bioinformatics: Within the assay, amplification of reference gene primers was used to estimate how many nucleated cells each sample contained. To quantify the absolute abundance of each unique TCRbeta CDR3 rearrangement, sequence reads were collapsed and filtered. For each sample, productive Simpson clonality was calculated by taking the square root of Simpson's diversity index across productive rearrangements. The table comes from immuneACCESS by way of TCRdb, which keeps in-frame sequences with V and J called. Part of the clones is missing from these tables; in studies checked, under half for an unresolved V gene and the rest for unknown reasons. The DNA gave D and trimming, while V, J and clone size come from that table. The sample table records approximately 110,000 clones; roughly 74% of these occur just once. The ten largest account for 5.5% to 7.5% of the sample.

In Seattle, one collaborating source enrolled patients while the infection was active and tracked those patients longitudinally over the course of disease. Each collaborating institution followed its own protocols to collect whole blood in K2EDTA tubes. For TCRbeta analysis, collaborators shipped samples in one of three forms: frozen whole blood, isolated PBMCs, or DNA extracted from either of those sample types. Regarding this clone: This receptor's antigen is unknown. It has no much larger one-base neighbor in the sample; base qualities were not kept.

The specimen sequenced was peripheral blood. The sequence came from a man older than 75 with COVID-19, enrolled during active disease. The V and J genes are TRBV7-9 and TRBJ1-4; the best D guess is TRBD1, with 6 bases matching. Here the CDR3 is given as CASSLSGHTNEKLFF. The bases read TGTGCCAGCAGCTTGTCGGGACACACCAATGAAAAACTGTTTTTT.